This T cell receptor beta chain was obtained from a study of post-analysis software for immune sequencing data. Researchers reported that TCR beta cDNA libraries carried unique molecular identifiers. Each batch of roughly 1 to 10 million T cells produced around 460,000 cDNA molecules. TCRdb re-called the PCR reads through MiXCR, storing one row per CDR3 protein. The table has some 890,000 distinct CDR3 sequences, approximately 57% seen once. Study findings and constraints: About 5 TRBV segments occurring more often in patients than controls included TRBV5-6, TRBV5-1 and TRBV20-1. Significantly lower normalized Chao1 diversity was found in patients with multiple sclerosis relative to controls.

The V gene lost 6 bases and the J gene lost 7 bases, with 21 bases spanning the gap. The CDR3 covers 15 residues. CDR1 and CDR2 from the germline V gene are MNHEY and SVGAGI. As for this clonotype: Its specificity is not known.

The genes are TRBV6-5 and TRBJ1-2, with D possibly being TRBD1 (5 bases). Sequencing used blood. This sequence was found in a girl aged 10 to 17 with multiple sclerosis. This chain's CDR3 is CASSRATPDSGGYTF. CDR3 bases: TGTGCCAGCAGCCGTGCCACTCCCGACAGTGGTGGCTACACCTTC.